The clone carrying this T cell receptor beta chain was observed once. V was trimmed by 5 bases and J by 4 bases, leaving 14 bases between them. CDR1 is SGHTA and CDR2 is FQGNSA in the germline V gene. This CDR3 spans 15 amino acids. This sample is drawn from a study of OX40 agonist ivuxolimab in advanced cancers. Method: immunoSEQ multiplex PCR; TCRdb's copy keeps in-frame clones and lacks some. The table has approximately 79,000 clones, 85% seen once. The chain couples TRBV7-2 to TRBJ1-4; D is undetermined. This clonotype originated in an adult with an advanced solid tumor such as melanoma, head and neck, liver or kidney cancer. Sequences were derived from CD4+ or CD8+ T cells sorted from blood, sampled in a trial of the OX40 agonist ivuxolimab. CDR3 DNA: TGTGCCAGCAGCCGAAGTCTAGCCTTTAATGAAAAACTGTTTTTT. It yields the protein CASSRSLAFNEKLFF.